This T cell receptor (beta chain) was captured in a study of T cells after yellow fever vaccination. Findings and limits, study-wide: Only a small proportion of the clonotypes turned up in both the CD4 and the CD8 compartments, likely arising from convergent recombination.

A remark on this clonotype: Its target is not known.

The 5'RACE template-switching step produced TCR cDNA and added a universal primer site and UMIs. A single record per CDR3 protein comes from TCRdb applying MiXCR to the 5' RACE reads. The sample lists around 350,000 distinct CDR3 sequences, approximately 10% occurring once. V shed 3 bases and J 7 bases; nucleotides not matched to a gene: 11. The CDR3 is 17 residues long. Per germline, CDR1 LGHNA and CDR2 YSLEER. The gene calls are TRBV4-3 and TRBJ2-2; 10 bases are shared with TRBD2. This sequence was found in a man aged 18 to 29 who received the YFV17D yellow fever vaccine. The sample consisted of PBMCs, taken on the day of the first yellow fever vaccination. The CDR3 nucleotides are TGCGCCAGCAGCCAGGAACCTGGACTAGCGGCCTTCGGGGAGCTGTTTTTT. Its protein is CASSQEPGLAAFGELFF.